One and the same sample provided the 32 T cell receptor beta chains below, sequenced in a study of T cell responses to AZD1222 COVID-19 vaccine. Generated by immunoSEQ multiplex PCR, the TCRdb table keeps only in-frame clones and is missing some. The sample lists approximately 150,000 clones, roughly 92% occurring once. The sequences come from peripheral blood, collected on day 0 of AZD1222 vaccination. These receptors all stem from an adult in good health.

The CDR3, as DNA: TGTGCCTGGAGCGCTAGCGGGAGAGTCTCCTACGAGCAGTACTTC. This gives the protein CAWSASGRVSYEQYF. The chain joins TRBV30 to TRBJ2-7; TRBD2 agrees at 10 bases. Germline CDR1 is GTSNPN and CDR2 is SVGIG (reference sequence). Trimming cost V 3 bases and J 0 bases; bases outside gene matches: 5. The length of the CDR3 is 15 residues.

J is TRBJ1-2 and V is TRBV6-2 or TRBV6-3; D ambiguous. CDR3 size: 15 residues. Per germline, CDR1 MNHEY and CDR2 SVGEGT. V lost 0 bases and J lost 4, with 12 bases in between. The CDR3 DNA is TGTGCCAGCAGTTACTCGAAGGGTTCCGCCTATGGCTACACCTTC. Its translation is CASSYSKGSAYGYTF.

This chain joins TRBV2 and TRBJ1-1; perhaps TRBD1 as D (6 bases). Trimming removed 5 bases from V and 8 bases from J, with 15 bases in between. The CDR3 runs to 13 residues. Germline CDR1 SNHLY, CDR2 FYNNEI. The CDR3 loop reads CASSLERGGEAFF. The CDR3 bases are TGTGCCAGCAGTCTAGAAAGGGGGGGCGAAGCTTTCTTT. Using reference TRBV2 and TRBJ1-1 for the parts outside the CDR3, the full variable domain is EPEVTQTPSHQVTQMGQEVILRCVPISNHLYFYWYRQILGQKVEFLVSFYNNEISEKSEIFDDQFSVERPDGSNFTLKIRSTKLEDSAMYFCASSLERGGEAFFGQGTRLTVV.

The chain combines TRBV30 with TRBJ2-2; TRBD2 agrees at 13 bases. From germline, CDR1 is GTSNPN and CDR2 SVGIG (reference sequence). V gave up 5 bases and J gave up 5 bases; unmatched junction bases: 14. The length of the CDR3 is 18 residues. The CDR3 DNA is TGTGCCTGGGCAGTATATATTACTAGCGGGAGGGCAACCGGGGAGCTGTTTTTT. Translating gives CAWAVYITSGRATGELFF. The whole variable domain, filled in from reference TRBV30 and TRBJ2-2, reads SQTIHQWPATLVQPVGSPLSLECTVEGTSNPNLYWYRQAAGRGLQLLFYSVGIGQISSEVPQNLSASRPQDRQFILSSKKLLLSDSGFYLCAWAVYITSGRATGELFFGEGSRLTVL.

The gene calls are TRBV5-6 and TRBJ2-2; D remains ambiguous. V was pared by 0 bases and J by 0 bases, with 6 bases between. Per germline, CDR1 SGHDT and CDR2 YYEEEE. This CDR3 is built from 15 residues. CDR3 loop: CASSLGRTNTGELFF. The CDR3 DNA sequence: TGTGCCAGCAGCTTGGGCAGGACGAACACCGGGGAGCTGTTTTTT.

The chain is built from TRBV4-1 and TRBJ2-1; 7 bases are shared with TRBD2. The CDR3 has 18 residues. The germline gives CDR1 MGHRA, CDR2 YSYEKL. J gave up 7 bases and V 3 bases, and 18 bases lay outside the gene matches. The CDR3, as DNA: TGCGCCAGCAGCCAGGGCTTAGGGGAGCGGGGCCCCGAGAATGAGCAGTTCTTC. It codes for CASSQGLGERGPENEQFF.

The chain recombines TRBV5-1 with TRBJ1-1; no firm D call. Between the trimmed V and J ends, which lost 3 bases and 1 base, there was a span of 13 bases. In germline, CDR1 is SGHRS, CDR2 YFSETQ. There are 15 residues in the CDR3. The CDR3 region has the DNA TGCGCCAGCAGCTCCGGCGGGCTCCCGAACACTGAAGCTTTCTTT. It encodes CASSSGGLPNTEAFF.

The chain has TRBV7-9 and TRBJ2-1, with TRBD2 as a possible D gene (7 bases). Deletions cut 10 bases from V and 9 bases from J, with 25 bases between. Looked up from germline, CDR1 is SEHNR and CDR2 is FQNEAQ (reference sequence). The CDR3 consists of 15 residues. The CDR3 DNA reads as TGTGCCACGCCATCGAAGGGGGGGGCGTTAGGTGAGCAGTTCTTC. Its protein product is CATPSKGGALGEQFF.

The chain uses TRBV28 and TRBJ1-4; 8 bases match TRBD1. Trimming at V came to 6 bases and at J to 7 bases, leaving 7 bases not matched to a gene. The CDR3 loop spans 14 amino acids. The germline gives CDR1 MDHEN, CDR2 SYDVKM. The CDR3 nucleotides are TGTGCCAGCAGCCCGGGACAGGCAATTGAAAAACTGTTTTTT. This encodes CASSPGQAIEKLFF.

This clone was detected only a few times. The chain is built from TRBV6-2 or TRBV6-3 and TRBJ2-1; TRBD2 matches at 14 bases. V lost 4 bases and J lost 4; bases outside the gene matches: 9. This CDR3 is built from 18 residues. The germline V gene has CDR1 MNHEY and CDR2 SVGEGT. CDR3 sequence reads: CASSSGTSGSLKYNEQFF. CDR3 sequence (DNA): TGTGCCAGCAGTTCCGGGACTAGCGGGAGCCTCAAATACAATGAGCAGTTCTTC.

The chain employs TRBV3-1 (or the pseudogene TRBV3-2) and TRBJ1-2; unclear D gene. Trimming stripped 1 base from V and 4 bases from J, with 19 bases between. CDR1 and CDR2 (germline): LGHDT, YNNKEL (reference sequence). This CDR3 comprises 17 residues. For the CDR3, the DNA is TGTGCCAGCAGCCAAGGTCTTTTCACAGTAAACCTCTATGGCTACACCTTC. This sequence encodes CASSQGLFTVNLYGYTF.

This chain uses TRBV23-1 with TRBJ1-5; 10 bases agree with TRBD1. TRBV23-1 qualifies as an ORF whose function is uncertain. J gave up 1 base and V 7 bases, and 10 bases lay outside the gene matches. The CDR3 runs to 17 residues. The CDR3 DNA is TGCGCCAGCAAACCCCGGACAGGGGGTCCGAGCAATCAGCCCCAGCATTTT. It translates to CASKPRTGGPSNQPQHF.

The chain employs TRBV7-8 and TRBJ2-7, with D tentatively TRBD2 (6 bases). The germline V gene encodes CDR1 SGHVS and CDR2 FQNEAQ. The CDR3 is made up of 15 amino acids. V was pared by 4 bases and J by 2 bases, with 15 bases between. CDR3 protein: CASSSRDFLTYEQYF. The CDR3 coding sequence is TGTGCCAGCAGCTCGCGGGACTTTTTAACCTACGAGCAGTACTTC.

The CDR3 bases are TGTGCCAGCAGCGCGCCGCGGAGTGCAGGGGGAATCCCCTACGAGCAGTACTTC. Translating gives CASSAPRSAGGIPYEQYF. This chain uses TRBV7-2 with TRBJ2-7; 7 bases fit TRBD1. The CDR3 is made up of 18 amino acids. V was pared by 5 bases and J by 2 bases, with 18 bases of the junction left unmatched. Germline CDR1 and CDR2: SGHTA and FQGNSA.

The rearrangement links TRBV18 to TRBJ1-1; 9 nucleotides match TRBD1. With 5 bases clipped from V and 1 base from J, the junction kept 2 bases outside the gene matches. The germline V gene has CDR1 KGHSH and CDR2 LQKENI. CDR3 length equals 14 residues. The CDR3 reads CASSTGQGNTEAFF. For the CDR3, the DNA is TGTGCCAGCTCAACGGGACAGGGGAACACTGAAGCTTTCTTT.

The chain couples TRBV5-4 to TRBJ2-7; TRBD1 agrees at 10 bases. Germline loops: CDR1 SGHNT, CDR2 YYREEE (reference sequence). This CDR3 spans 15 amino acids. J was trimmed by 5 bases and V by 4 bases; bases with no gene match: 9. CDR3 protein: CASSQTGGAENEQYF. The CDR3 nucleotides are TGTGCCAGCAGCCAGACAGGGGGCGCAGAAAACGAGCAGTACTTC.

The chain employs TRBV2 and TRBJ1-2; the D is unclear. The CDR3 extends over 12 amino acids. V lost 6 bases and J 3 bases, leaving 8 bases between the germline ends. The germline gives CDR1 SNHLY, CDR2 FYNNEI. CDR3 region: CASRGWDYGYTF. Here the CDR3 DNA reads TGTGCCAGCAGGGGATGGGACTATGGCTACACCTTC.

The chain joins TRBV4-1 to TRBJ2-3, with TRBD2 identical over 9 bases. Germline CDR1 reads MGHRA; CDR2 reads YSYEKL. V trimming: 0 bases; J trimming: 3 bases; junction bases outside the gene matches: 13. The CDR3 is 19 amino acids. The CDR3 nucleotides read TGCGCCAGCAGCCAAGATTTCTGGGTGGAGCGGGAGGATACAGATACGCAGTATTTT. This codes for CASSQDFWVEREDTDTQYF.

The J gene is TRBJ2-1, the V gene TRBV4-1; possibly TRBD2 for D (6 bases). V shed 3 bases and J shed 1 base, with 13 bases lying between them. The CDR3 runs to 16 residues. Per the germline V gene, CDR1 is MGHRA and CDR2 is YSYEKL. The CDR3 spells CASSHIAGRSYNEQFF. The DNA for the CDR3 is TGCGCCAGCAGCCATATTGCGGGGAGGTCCTACAATGAGCAGTTCTTC.

The V call is TRBV2, the J call TRBJ2-2; D gene uncertain. The CDR3 consists of 11 residues. Trimming shortened V by 8 bases and J by 1 base, and 2 bases separated the two germline ends. CDR1 is SNHLY and CDR2 is FYNNEI in the germline V gene. In DNA form, the CDR3 reads TGTGCCAGCGAGAACACCGGGGAGCTGTTTTTT. Translation gives CASENTGELFF.

The chain uses TRBV13 and TRBJ2-7; 8 positions agree with TRBD2. This CDR3 region has 15 residues. The germline gives CDR1 PRHDT, CDR2 FYEKMQ (reference sequence). Unmatched junction bases numbered 7, after V lost 5 bases and J lost 1 base. In DNA form, the CDR3 reads TGTGCCAGCAGCGGGAGGCTAGCGGGTTCCTACGAGCAGTACTTC. This sequence encodes CASSGRLAGSYEQYF.

V gene TRBV6-5 combines with J gene TRBJ1-3, with D unclear. CDR3 length: 14 amino acids. The V end lost 4 bases, the J end lost 0 bases, and 7 bases lay between the germline ends. Germline V lookup: CDR1 MNHEY, CDR2 SVGAGI. The CDR3 loop reads CASSSRISGNTIYF. In DNA form, the CDR3 reads TGTGCCAGCAGTTCGCGGATCTCTGGAAACACCATATATTTT.

The gene calls are TRBV6-5 and TRBJ1-3; D gene ambiguous. Germline CDR1 MNHEY, CDR2 SVGAGI. Trimming cost V 10 bases and J 3 bases, with 7 bases left between them. CDR3 size: 11 residues. For the CDR3, the DNA is TGTGCCACGGAGGATGGAAACACCATATATTTT. This gives the protein CATEDGNTIYF.

The chain couples TRBV27 to TRBJ1-1; perhaps TRBD1 as D (5 bases). Germline V gives CDR1 MNHEY, CDR2 SMNVEV (reference sequence). V gave up 3 bases and J gave up 4 bases, with 24 bases separating them. The CDR3 extends over 18 amino acids. In DNA form, the CDR3 reads TGTGCCAGCAGTTTGGGACCCGGACACCCGATCAAAGGCACTGAAGCTTTCTTT. As protein: CASSLGPGHPIKGTEAFF.

The chain links TRBV28 to TRBJ1-5; 10 nucleotides align to TRBD1. The V gene's germline CDR1 is MDHEN and CDR2 SYDVKM. With 5 bases clipped from V and 0 bases from J, the junction kept 19 bases outside the gene matches. The CDR3 covers 21 residues. This CDR3 is CASSVILRDRGICDSNQPQHF. The CDR3 DNA sequence: TGTGCCAGCAGTGTAATACTCCGGGACAGGGGAATATGCGATAGCAATCAGCCCCAGCATTTT. The full variable domain, with the rest looked up from reference TRBV28 and TRBJ1-5, is DVKVTQSSRYLVKRTGEKVFLECVQDMDHENMFWYRQDPGLGLRLIYFSYDVKMKEKGDIPEGYSVSREKKERFSLILESASTNQTSMYLCASSVILRDRGICDSNQPQHFGDGTRLSIL.

The V and J genes are TRBV2 and TRBJ2-7; 8 bases are shared with TRBD1. The V gene's germline CDR1 is SNHLY and CDR2 FYNNEI. V trimming: 8 bases; J trimming: 3 bases; junction bases outside the gene matches: 6. The CDR3 consists of 13 residues. The CDR3: CASAGTGIYEQYF. The CDR3 coding sequence is TGTGCCAGCGCCGGGACAGGTATCTACGAGCAGTACTTC.

Notes on this clone: Other nucleotide sequences in the sample specify the same CDR3. The chain recombines TRBV27 with TRBJ2-5; D ambiguous. The length of the CDR3 is 13 residues. V was clipped by 5 bases and J by 1 base, with 8 bases between them. CDR1 MNHEY and CDR2 SMNVEV come from the germline V gene (reference sequence). This CDR3 is CASSPRGQETQYF. The DNA for the CDR3 is TGTGCCAGCAGTCCTCGAGGCCAAGAGACCCAGTACTTC.

The chain has TRBV24-1 and TRBJ2-1; D is perhaps TRBD2 (6 bases). The CDR3 has 16 amino acids. Germline values: CDR1 KGHDR, CDR2 SFDVKD. Trimming took 5 bases from V and 4 from J, leaving 17 bases between them. The CDR3 reads CATSGRETTVYNEQFF. The CDR3 DNA sequence: TGTGCCACCAGTGGGAGGGAGACCACAGTGTACAATGAGCAGTTCTTC.

The chain recombines TRBV9 with TRBJ2-3, with 10 positions matching TRBD2. There are 16 residues in the CDR3. Trimming removed 2 bases from V and 2 bases from J; junction bases left unmatched: 5. Germline V gene data show CDR1 as SGDLS and CDR2 as YYNGEE. CDR3 amino acids: CASSVTGTSDTDTQYF. The CDR3 region has the DNA TGTGCCAGCAGCGTTACCGGGACTAGCGACACAGATACGCAGTATTTT.

The rearrangement links TRBV5-4 to TRBJ2-2; TRBD2 is a possible D gene (5 bases). Trimming pared 2 bases from V and 4 bases from J, leaving 9 bases between. This CDR3 contains 14 residues. CDR1 is SGHNT and CDR2 is YYREEE in the germline V gene (reference sequence). The CDR3 spells CASSFLASTGELFF. The CDR3 coding sequence is TGTGCCAGCAGCTTTTTAGCGTCCACCGGGGAGCTGTTTTTT.

CDR3 nucleotides: TGTGCCAGCAGTTTATCGGGGTTCAGTGGAAACACCATATATTTT. Amino acids: CASSLSGFSGNTIYF. This chain joins TRBV27 and TRBJ1-3; D gene uncertain. Deletions cut 0 bases from V and 3 bases from J, with 9 bases between. Germline CDR1 reads MNHEY; CDR2 reads SMNVEV (reference sequence). CDR3 length: 15 amino acids.

The V gene is TRBV6-2 or TRBV6-3, the J gene TRBJ1-5; TRBD1 is a possible D gene (5 bases). V lost 6 bases to trimming and J lost 9 bases, with 21 bases between them. The CDR3 is 15 amino acids. CDR1 and CDR2 from the germline V gene are MNHEY and SVGEGT. CDR3 sequence (DNA): TGTGCCAGCAGCATACCTACAGGAGGGAGGTGGCCCCAGCATTTT. Its translation is CASSIPTGGRWPQHF.